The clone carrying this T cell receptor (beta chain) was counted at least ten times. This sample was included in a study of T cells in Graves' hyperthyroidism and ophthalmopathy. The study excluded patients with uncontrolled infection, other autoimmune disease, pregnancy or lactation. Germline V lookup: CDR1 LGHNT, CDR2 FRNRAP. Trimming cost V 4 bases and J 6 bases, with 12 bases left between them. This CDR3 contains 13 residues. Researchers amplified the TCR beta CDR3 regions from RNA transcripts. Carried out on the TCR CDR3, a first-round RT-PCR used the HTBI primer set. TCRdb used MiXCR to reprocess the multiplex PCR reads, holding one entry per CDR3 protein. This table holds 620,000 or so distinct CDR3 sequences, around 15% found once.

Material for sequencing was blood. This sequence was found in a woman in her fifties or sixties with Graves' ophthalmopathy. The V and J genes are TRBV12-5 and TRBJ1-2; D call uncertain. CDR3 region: CASGYADDNGYTF. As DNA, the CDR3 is TGTGCTAGTGGTTATGCGGACGACAATGGCTACACCTTC.